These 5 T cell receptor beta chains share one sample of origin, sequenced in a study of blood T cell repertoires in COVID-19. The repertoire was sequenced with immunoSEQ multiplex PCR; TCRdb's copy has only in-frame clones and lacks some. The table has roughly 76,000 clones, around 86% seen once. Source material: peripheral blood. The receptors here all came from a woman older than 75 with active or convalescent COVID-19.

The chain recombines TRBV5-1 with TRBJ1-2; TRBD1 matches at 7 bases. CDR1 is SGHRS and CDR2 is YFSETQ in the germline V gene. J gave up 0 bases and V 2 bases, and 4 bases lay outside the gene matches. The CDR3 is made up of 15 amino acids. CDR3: CASSLTGDSNYGYTF. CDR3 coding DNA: TGCGCCAGCAGCTTAACAGGGGACTCTAACTATGGCTACACCTTC.

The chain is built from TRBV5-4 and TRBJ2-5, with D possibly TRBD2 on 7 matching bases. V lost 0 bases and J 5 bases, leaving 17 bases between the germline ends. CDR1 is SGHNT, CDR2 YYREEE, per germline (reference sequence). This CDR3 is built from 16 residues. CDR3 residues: CASSLAAGGGGETQYF. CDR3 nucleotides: TGTGCCAGCAGCTTGGCCGCTGGGGGGGGCGGCGAGACCCAGTACTTC.

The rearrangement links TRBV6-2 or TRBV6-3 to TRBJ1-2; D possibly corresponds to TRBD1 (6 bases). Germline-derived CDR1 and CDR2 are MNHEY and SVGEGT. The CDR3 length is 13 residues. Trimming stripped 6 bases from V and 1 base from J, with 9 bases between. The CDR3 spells CASSRTDNYGYTF. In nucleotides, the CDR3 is TGTGCCAGCAGCCGGACAGATAACTATGGCTACACCTTC.

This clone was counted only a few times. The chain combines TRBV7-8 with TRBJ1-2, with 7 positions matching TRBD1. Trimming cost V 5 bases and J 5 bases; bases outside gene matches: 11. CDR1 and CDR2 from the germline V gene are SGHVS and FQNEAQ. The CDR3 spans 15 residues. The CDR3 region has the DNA TGTGCCAGCAGCAAGAACAGGGGCCCCGATTATGGCTACACCTTC. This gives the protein CASSKNRGPDYGYTF. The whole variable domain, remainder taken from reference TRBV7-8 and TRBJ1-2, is GAGVSQSPRYKVAKRGQDVALRCDPISGHVSLFWYQQALGQGPEFLTYFQNEAQLDKSGLPSDRFFAERPEGSVSTLKIQRTQQEDSAVYLCASSKNRGPDYGYTFGSGTRLTVV.

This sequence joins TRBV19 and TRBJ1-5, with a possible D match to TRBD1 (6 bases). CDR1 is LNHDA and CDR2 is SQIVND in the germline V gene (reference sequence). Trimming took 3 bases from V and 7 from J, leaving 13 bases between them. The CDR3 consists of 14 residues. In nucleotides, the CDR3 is TGTGCCAGTAGTATGGGGGGGCACGGGCAGCCCCAGCATTTT. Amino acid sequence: CASSMGGHGQPQHF.